There are a few counts of the clone carrying this T cell receptor beta chain. Per germline, CDR1 SQVTM and CDR2 ANQGSEA. The CDR3 length is 12 residues. Germline trimming cut 7 bases from V and 6 bases from J; bases unmatched to any gene: 7. The data are from a study of T-cell memory formation after mild COVID-19. TCRdb ran MiXCR on the 5' RACE reads and lists one entry per CDR3 protein. Of some 300,000 distinct CDR3 sequences in the sample, 20% to 25% are singletons; the top ten hold around 20%. The sample comprised PBMCs or a T cell subset sorted from them (not recorded which). The rearrangement links TRBV29-1 to TRBJ2-7, with 9 bases that match TRBD1. The TCR was taken from a man younger than 35 who had mild COVID-19 (a few samples of this study predate the infection). Cell type and time point are not known. Written as DNA, the CDR3 is TGCAGCGCGCCGGGACAGGGTTCCGAGCAGTACTTC. It encodes CSAPGQGSEQYF.